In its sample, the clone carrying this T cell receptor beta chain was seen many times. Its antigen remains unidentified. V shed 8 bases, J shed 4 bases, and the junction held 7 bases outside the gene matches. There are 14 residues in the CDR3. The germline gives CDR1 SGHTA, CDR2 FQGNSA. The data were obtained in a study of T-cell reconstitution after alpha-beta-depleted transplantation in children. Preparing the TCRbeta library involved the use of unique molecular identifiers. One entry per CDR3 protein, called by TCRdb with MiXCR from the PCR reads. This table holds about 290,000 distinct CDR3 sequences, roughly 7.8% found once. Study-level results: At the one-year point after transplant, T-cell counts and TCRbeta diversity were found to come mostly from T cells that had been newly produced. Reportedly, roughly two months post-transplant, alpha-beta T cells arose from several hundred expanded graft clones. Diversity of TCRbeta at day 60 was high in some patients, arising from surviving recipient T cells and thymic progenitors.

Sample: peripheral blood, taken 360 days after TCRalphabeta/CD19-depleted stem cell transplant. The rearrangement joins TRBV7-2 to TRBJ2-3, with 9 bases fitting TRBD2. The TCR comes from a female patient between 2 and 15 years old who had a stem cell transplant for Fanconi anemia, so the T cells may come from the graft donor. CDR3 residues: CASAGGGAADTQYF. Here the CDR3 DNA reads TGTGCCAGCGCTGGCGGGGGGGCCGCAGATACGCAGTATTTT. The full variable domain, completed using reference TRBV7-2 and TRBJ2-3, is GAGVSQSPSNKVTEKGKDVELRCDPISGHTALYWYRQSLGQGLEFLIYFQGNSAPDKSGLPSDRFSAERTGGSVSTLTIQRTQQEDSAVYLCASAGGGAADTQYFGPGTRLTVL.